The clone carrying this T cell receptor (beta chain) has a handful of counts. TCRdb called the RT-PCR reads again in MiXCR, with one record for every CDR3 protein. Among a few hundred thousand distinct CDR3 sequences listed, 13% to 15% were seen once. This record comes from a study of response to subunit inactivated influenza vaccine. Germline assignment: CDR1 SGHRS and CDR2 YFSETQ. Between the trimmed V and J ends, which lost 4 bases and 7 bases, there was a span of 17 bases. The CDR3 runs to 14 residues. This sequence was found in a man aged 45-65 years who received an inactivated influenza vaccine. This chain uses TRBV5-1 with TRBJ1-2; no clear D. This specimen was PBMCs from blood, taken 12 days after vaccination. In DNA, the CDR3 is TGCGCCAGCAGCCCAGGAGAGGGTAGTGGTGGCTACACCTTC. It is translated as CASSPGEGSGGYTF.